Following are 18 T cell receptor beta chains from one sample sequenced in a study of regulatory T cells in long-lasting Graves disease. Assembly of TCR beta libraries relied on iRepertoire HTBI primers together with Arm-PCR of CDR3 regions. In TCRdb, the multiplex PCR reads were re-called with MiXCR into one record per CDR3 protein. The sample lists roughly 380,000 distinct CDR3 sequences, 16% occurring once. Time point noted: newly diagnosed GD, antithyroid drugs for less than 3 months. PBMCs provided the RNA from which the TCR library was made. This sample also appeared in a second study, on T cells in Graves' hyperthyroidism and ophthalmopathy.

The sample consisted of peripheral blood mononuclear cells (PBMCs), taken at new diagnosis, from a patient treated with antithyroid drugs. The receptors were sampled from a man in his forties or fifties with Graves disease.

The chain couples TRBV2 to TRBJ1-5; D is unresolved. The CDR3 length is 13 residues. Between the trimmed V and J ends, which lost 4 bases and 9 bases, there was a span of 13 bases. Germline V gene sequence: CDR1 SNHLY, CDR2 FYNNEI. The CDR3 sequence: CASSVRNGVPQHF. In nucleotides, the CDR3 is TGTGCCAGCAGTGTTAGGAACGGGGTGCCCCAGCATTTT.

This clonotype was recorded at least ten times. V is TRBV4-2 and J is TRBJ2-7; perhaps TRBD1 as D (5 bases). Germline CDR1 is LGHNA and CDR2 is YNFKEQ. The CDR3 runs to 14 residues. The V gene lost 1 base and the J gene lost 2 bases, with 9 bases spanning the gap. This chain's CDR3 is CASSQVGHTYEQYF. The CDR3 nucleotides are TGTGCCAGCAGCCAAGTCGGACACACCTACGAGCAGTACTTC.

The chain has TRBV18 and TRBJ1-5, with TRBD1 as a possible D gene (5 bases). Germline values: CDR1 KGHSH, CDR2 LQKENI. CDR3 length: 17 residues. V was cut by 3 bases and J by 4 bases, with 19 bases left in between. The CDR3 here is CASSPIELTALNQPQHF. The CDR3 DNA reads as TGTGCCAGCTCACCTATTGAACTGACAGCGTTAAATCAGCCCCAGCATTTT.

The table lists this clonotype with many counts. This chain uses TRBV7-6 with TRBJ1-1; 8 positions agree with TRBD1. The germline V gene encodes CDR1 SGHVS and CDR2 FNYEAQ. Unmatched junction bases numbered 14, after V lost 1 base and J lost 4 bases. The CDR3 has 18 residues. The CDR3 spells CASSLVAGGGGLATEAFF. CDR3 DNA sequence: TGTGCCAGCAGCTTAGTTGCAGGGGGCGGTGGTTTGGCCACTGAAGCTTTCTTT.

The gene calls are TRBV28 and TRBJ2-7; 7 bases are shared with TRBD1. The junction had 16 bases not matched to a gene; V was cut back by 7 bases and J by 7 bases. Germline lookup yields CDR1 MDHEN and CDR2 SYDVKM. The CDR3 sequence is 15 residues long. The CDR3 reads CASTSRRDSLGEQYF. In nucleotides, the CDR3 is TGTGCCAGCACCTCCCGCCGGGACAGCCTAGGAGAGCAGTACTTC. The whole variable domain, remainder taken from reference TRBV28 and TRBJ2-7, is DVKVTQSSRYLVKRTGEKVFLECVQDMDHENMFWYRQDPGLGLRLIYFSYDVKMKEKGDIPEGYSVSREKKERFSLILESASTNQTSMYLCASTSRRDSLGEQYFGPGTRLTVT.

In its sample, this clonotype was seen many times. V is TRBV11-2 and J is TRBJ2-3; 10 nucleotides align to TRBD2. V was pared by 3 bases and J by 0 bases, with 6 bases of the junction left unmatched. Per germline, CDR1 SGHAT and CDR2 FQNNGV. The CDR3 sequence is 17 residues long. This CDR3 reads CASSLSAGGFSTDTQYF. DNA of the CDR3: TGTGCCAGCAGCTTGTCAGCGGGGGGGTTTAGCACAGATACGCAGTATTTT.

As to this clonotype: A read error may explain this, as a much larger clone is one base away. The V gene is TRBV3-1, the J gene TRBJ2-1; 14 bases match TRBD2. From germline, CDR1 is LGHDT and CDR2 YNNKEL (reference sequence). Trimming cost V 5 bases and J 10 bases; bases outside gene matches: 10. The CDR3 totals 16 residues. Written as DNA, the CDR3 is TGTGCCAGCAGCTTTGGACTAGCGGGGGGAGCCTACGAGCAGTTCTTC. The encoded protein is CASSFGLAGGAYEQFF.

This clonotype was detected ten times or more. V usage is TRBV6-2 or TRBV6-3 and J usage is TRBJ2-1; 12 bases align to TRBD1. The trim removed 7 bases at V and 8 bases at J, leaving 9 bases unmatched. CDR3 length: 15 amino acids. Germline CDR1 is MNHEY and CDR2 is SVGEGT. As DNA, the CDR3 is TGTGCCAGCACCGATCCGGGACAGGGGGCAGATGAGCAGTTCTTC. It specifies CASTDPGQGADEQFF.

Turning to this clonotype: A read error is possible here, since a much larger clone lies one base away. The chain couples TRBV30 to TRBJ2-3; 8 bases are shared with TRBD1. The DNA end lines up better with TRBJ2-5; the J call may be wrong. Germline CDR1 GTSNPN, CDR2 SVGIG (reference sequence). The CDR3 consists of 14 residues. This CDR3 is CARSVGTGWETQYF. The CDR3 DNA sequence: TGTGCCCGGAGTGTTGGGACAGGTTGGGAGACCCAGTACTTC.

In its sample, this clonotype was seen a few times. V usage is TRBV10-3 and J usage is TRBJ1-4; D is possibly TRBD1 (5 bases). Germline lookup yields CDR1 ENHRY and CDR2 SYGVKD. The CDR3 contains 13 residues. V lost 10 bases and J lost 1, with 10 bases in between. The CDR3 is CATRGGTNEKLFF. Here the CDR3 DNA reads TGTGCCACCCGGGGCGGAACTAATGAAAAACTGTTTTTT.

Many counts were recorded for this clonotype. The chain uses TRBV12-3 or TRBV12-4 and TRBJ2-7; D is perhaps TRBD2 (7 bases). CDR3 length: 15 amino acids. Trimming left V 6 bases short and J 4 bases short, with 19 bases between. This CDR3 is CASSNRQAGAYEQYF. The CDR3 nucleotides read TGTGCCAGCAGCAATCGACAGGCGGGGGCTTACGAGCAGTACTTC.

This clonotype was picked up many times. This chain connects TRBV7-2 to TRBJ2-7, with D maybe TRBD2 (5 bases). CDR1 and CDR2 (germline): SGHTA, FQGNSA. The CDR3 consists of 15 residues. V gave up 6 bases and J gave up 0 bases, with 15 bases separating them. DNA for the CDR3: TGTGCCAGCAGTTACTCGGGCGGGCTCTCCTACGAGCAGTACTTC. It specifies CASSYSGGLSYEQYF.

This clonotype was recorded a few times. A much more abundant neighbour one base away suggests this may be a read error. The chain recombines TRBV9 with TRBJ2-1; D not certain. This CDR3 has 15 amino acids. Germline CDR1 is SGDLS and CDR2 is YYNGEE. V gave up 0 bases and J gave up 10 bases, with 17 bases separating them. CDR3 amino acids: CASSVEPGLNYEQFF. CDR3 DNA: TGTGCCAGCAGCGTAGAACCGGGTTTAAACTACGAGCAGTTCTTC.

The chain recombines TRBV12-3 or TRBV12-4 with TRBJ1-5, with D tentatively TRBD1 (5 bases). V gave up 7 bases and J gave up 3 bases, with 16 bases separating them. The CDR3 length is 15 residues. The CDR3 is CASTVTGPSNQPQHF. CDR3 bases: TGTGCCAGCACCGTGACGGGGCCATCCAATCAGCCCCAGCATTTT.

This clonotype showed up many times. This chain uses TRBV18 with TRBJ1-1; no reliable D call. V was trimmed by 2 bases and J by 1 base, leaving 8 bases between them. The germline V gene has CDR1 KGHSH and CDR2 LQKENI. This CDR3 has 14 amino acids. CDR3 DNA sequence: TGTGCCAGCTCACCATTTGGGAGGAACACTGAAGCTTTCTTT. Protein sequence: CASSPFGRNTEAFF.

In this sample, this clonotype turned up many times. J is TRBJ2-1 and V is TRBV9, with a possible D match to TRBD1 (6 bases). Deletions cut 3 bases from V and 9 bases from J, with 13 bases between. CDR1 and CDR2 (germline): SGDLS, YYNGEE. CDR3 length: 13 residues. CDR3 sequence: CASSATGQGEQFF. CDR3 DNA sequence: TGTGCCAGCAGCGCAACAGGGCAGGGTGAGCAGTTCTTC.

This clonotype was picked up one time. This chain uses TRBV29-1 with TRBJ2-7; D is unclear. Germline lookup yields CDR1 SQVTM and CDR2 ANQGSEA. The CDR3 has 13 residues. V lost 1 base and J 3 bases, leaving 10 bases between the germline ends. The CDR3 here is CSVEVGHLYEQYF. CDR3 DNA sequence: TGCAGCGTTGAAGTTGGCCACCTCTACGAGCAGTACTTC.

The CDR3 DNA follows: TGTGCCAGCAGCTTGAAGGGAGGGGCCGGCACAGATACGCAGTATTTT. This encodes CASSLKGGAGTDTQYF. The chain has TRBV5-4 and TRBJ2-3; 7 bases are a match to TRBD2. Germline CDR1 SGHNT, CDR2 YYREEE (reference sequence). With V trimmed by 1 base and J by 1 base, 6 bases remained unmatched. The CDR3 contains 16 residues. Using reference TRBV5-4 and TRBJ2-3 for the parts outside the CDR3, the full variable domain is ETGVTQSPTHLIKTRGQQVTLRCSSQSGHNTVSWYQQALGQGPQFIFQYYREEENGRGNFPPRFSGLQFPNYSSELNVNALELDDSALYLCASSLKGGAGTDTQYFGPGTRLTVL.